This T cell receptor beta chain was captured by sequencing in a study of early T cells in non-severe SARS-CoV-2 infection. Study at large: Unsorted whole blood bulk RNA was sequenced, with unpaired chains.

Notes on this clonotype: The antigen remains undetermined.

Each single cDNA molecule received a unique molecular identifier. TCRdb analysed the 5' RACE reads with MiXCR anew, one entry per CDR3 protein. The sample holds about 62,000 distinct CDR3 sequences, roughly 8.8% seen once. Study results and caveats: The matching step, a VDJdb search, favored anti-spike CD8 responses and missed private and CD4 specificities.

The CDR3 is made up of 14 amino acids. With 5 bases removed from V and 10 bases from J, the gap between germline ends came to 15 bases. Germline values: CDR1 SGHAT, CDR2 FQNNGV. Sequenced: whole blood. The chain joins TRBV11-2 to TRBJ1-6; possible D gene TRBD1, 5 bases. The origin of this receptor is an adult who was a healthcare worker with PCR-confirmed SARS-CoV-2 infection or an uninfected control (not recorded which). The CDR3 bases are TGTGCCAGCAGCCAAACAGGAGGGGACTCACCCCTCCACTTT. It specifies CASSQTGGDSPLHF.